What follows are 2 T cell receptor beta chains derived from one specimen sequenced in a study of blood T cell repertoires in COVID-19. Using immunoSEQ multiplex PCR, the repertoire was profiled, and TCRdb retains in-frame clones only, with some absent. Among more than 60,000 clones, approximately 85% were seen once, and the ten largest hold around 18%. Sequencing was done on a sample of peripheral blood. These receptors all come from a human donor in a cohort sampled during active COVID-19.

This clone was detected only a few times. DNA of the CDR3: TGTGCCAGCAGACCCGGACAGGGGGCTGCCTATGGCTACACCTTC. Its translation is CASRPGQGAAYGYTF. This sequence joins TRBV28 and TRBJ1-2; 11 nucleotides align to TRBD1. CDR1 and CDR2 (germline): MDHEN, SYDVKM. The V segment lost 6 bases and the J segment 4 bases; nucleotides outside the gene matches: 7. There are 15 residues in the CDR3.

This rearrangement joins TRBV2 to TRBJ2-5; 10 nucleotides agree with TRBD1. Unmatched junction bases numbered 3, after V lost 4 bases and J lost 7 bases. Germline lookup yields CDR1 SNHLY and CDR2 FYNNEI. This CDR3 has 13 amino acids. The CDR3 sequence is CASSGTGGGTQYF. The CDR3 DNA reads as TGTGCCAGCAGTGGGACAGGGGGTGGGACCCAGTACTTC.